One sample yielded the 9 T cell receptor beta chains listed below, sequenced in a study of T cell repertoires in cytomegalovirus infection. Each CDR3 protein is one row after TCRdb ran MiXCR on the reads. The sample records hundreds of thousands of distinct CDR3 sequences, 24% being singletons. The sequencing sample was made of CD8+ T cells from PBMCs. The receptors shown here come from a human donor in good health (CMV status not recorded). Some clones in this sample may be carry-over from other donors' samples.

A few counts support this clonotype. The chain employs TRBV28 and TRBJ1-1, with 10 bases matching TRBD1. Germline CDR1 and CDR2: MDHEN and SYDVKM. V lost 4 bases to trimming and J lost 2 bases; unmatched junction nucleotides: 7. The CDR3 length is 16 residues. As DNA, the CDR3 is TGTGCCAGCAGTTCCGGGACAGGGGCTTTTAACACTGAAGCTTTCTTT. It yields the protein CASSSGTGAFNTEAFF.

This clonotype was observed many times. The rearrangement uses TRBV4-1 and TRBJ1-4; 8 positions match TRBD1. This CDR3 has 19 residues. Germline CDR1 MGHRA, CDR2 YSYEKL. V lost 0 bases, J lost 0 bases, and 9 bases stayed unmatched. CDR3 in amino acids: CASSQDWQGAIATNEKLFF. DNA for the CDR3: TGCGCCAGCAGCCAAGATTGGCAGGGGGCAATTGCAACTAATGAAAAACTGTTTTTT.

The chain combines TRBV2 with TRBJ2-6, with 9 bases matching TRBD1. The ends lost 7 bases at V and 4 bases at J; junction bases unmatched: 8. The CDR3 is 16 residues long. In germline, CDR1 is SNHLY, CDR2 FYNNEI. DNA for the CDR3: TGTGCCAGCATTCCGGGACAGGGATCCGGGGCCAACGTCCTGACTTTC. This gives the protein CASIPGQGSGANVLTF.

This clonotype was seen ten or more times. The CDR3 is CASSPDREPPEQYV. The CDR3, as DNA: TGTGCCAGCAGTCCGGACAGGGAACCTCCTGAGCAGTACGTC. This chain uses TRBV6-6 with TRBJ2-7; TRBD1 matches at 8 bases. CDR1 is MNHNY and CDR2 is SVGAGI in the germline V gene (reference sequence). The trim removed 5 bases at V and 7 bases at J, leaving 10 bases unmatched. The CDR3 spans 14 residues.

There are many counts of this clonotype. V and J are TRBV12-3 or TRBV12-4 and TRBJ1-1; the D gene is possibly TRBD1 (6 bases). Trimming removed 4 bases from V and 7 bases from J, with 13 bases in between. The CDR3 has 13 amino acids. The CDR3 DNA reads as TGTGCCAGCAGTTCCCCCAGACAGGTTGAAGCTTTCTTT. Encoded protein: CASSSPRQVEAFF.

The rearrangement links TRBV7-9 to TRBJ1-1; possible D gene TRBD1, 5 bases. The CDR3 has 13 residues. Looked up from germline, CDR1 is SEHNR and CDR2 is FQNEAQ (reference sequence). The V and J ends lost 7 bases and 8 bases respectively, with 17 bases between them. In nucleotides, the CDR3 is TGTGCCAGCATCCACAAGGGGAGTCAAGAAGCTTTCTTT. It specifies CASIHKGSQEAFF. The entire variable domain, with the rest obtained from reference TRBV7-9 and TRBJ1-1, is as follows: DTGVSQNPRHKITKRGQNVTFRCDPISEHNRLYWYRQTLGQGPEFLTYFQNEAQLEKSRLLSDRFSAERPKGSFSTLEIQRTEQGDSAMYLCASIHKGSQEAFFGQGTRLTVV.

The CDR3 reads CASSQDFRQNSGANVLTF. In nucleotides, the CDR3 is TGCGCCAGCAGCCAAGATTTTCGCCAGAACTCTGGGGCCAACGTCCTGACTTTC. The genes are TRBV4-1 and TRBJ2-6; no definite D call. The CDR3 runs to 18 residues. Germline V gene data show CDR1 as MGHRA and CDR2 as YSYEKL. The V gene lost 0 bases and the J gene lost 0 bases, with 12 bases spanning the gap.

This clonotype was seen more than once but under ten times. The J gene is TRBJ2-7, the V gene TRBV6-1, with 11 bases identical to TRBD2. CDR3 length: 14 amino acids. The germline V gene encodes CDR1 MNHNS and CDR2 SASEGT. V gave up 5 bases and J gave up 5 bases; unmatched junction bases: 5. The CDR3 DNA is TGTGCCAGCAGTTCGACTAGCGGGGCAGACGAGCAGTACTTC. This translates into CASSSTSGADEQYF.

The chain couples TRBV4-1 to TRBJ2-2; 13 bases agree with TRBD2. Trimming removed 4 bases from V and 0 bases from J; junction bases left unmatched: 8. CDR1 is MGHRA, CDR2 YSYEKL, per germline. The CDR3 is 19 residues long. The chain's CDR3 is CASSLYGLAGVSNTGELFF. CDR3 sequence (DNA): TGCGCCAGCAGCCTTTACGGACTAGCGGGAGTTTCGAACACCGGGGAGCTGTTTTTT.